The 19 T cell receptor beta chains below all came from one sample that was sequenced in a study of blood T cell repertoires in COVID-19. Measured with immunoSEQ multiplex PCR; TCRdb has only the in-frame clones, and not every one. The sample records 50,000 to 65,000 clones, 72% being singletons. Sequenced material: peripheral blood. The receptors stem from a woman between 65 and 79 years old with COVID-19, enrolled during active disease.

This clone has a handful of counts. The chain's CDR3 is CASSQERGRAGGYTF. For the CDR3, the DNA is TGTGCCAGCAGCCAAGAAAGGGGCAGGGCAGGAGGCTACACCTTC. J is TRBJ1-2 and V is TRBV14; perhaps TRBD1 as D (5 bases). Germline values: CDR1 SGHDN, CDR2 FVKESK. V lost 0 bases to trimming and J lost 8 bases, with 16 bases between them. CDR3 length: 15 residues. Using reference TRBV14 and TRBJ1-2 for the parts outside the CDR3, the full variable domain is EAGVTQFPSHSVIEKGQTVTLRCDPISGHDNLYWYRRVMGKEIKFLLHFVKESKQDESGMPNNRFLAERTGGTYSTLKVQPAELEDSGVYFCASSQERGRAGGYTFGSGTRLTVV.

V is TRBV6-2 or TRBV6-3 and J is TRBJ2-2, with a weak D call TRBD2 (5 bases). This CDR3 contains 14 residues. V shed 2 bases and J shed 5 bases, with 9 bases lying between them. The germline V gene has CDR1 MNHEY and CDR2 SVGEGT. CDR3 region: CASSYIGETGELFF. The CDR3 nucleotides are TGTGCCAGCAGTTACATCGGGGAAACCGGGGAGCTGTTTTTT.

The CDR3 is CASSSRPGGWGETQYF. CDR3 DNA: TGTGCCAGCAGTTCCCGGCCAGGGGGCTGGGGAGAGACCCAGTACTTC. The chain couples TRBV6-2 or TRBV6-3 to TRBJ2-5; TRBD1 aligns across 8 bases. This CDR3 has 16 amino acids. Trimming removed 4 bases from V and 4 bases from J; junction bases left unmatched: 11. The germline CDR1 and CDR2 sequences are MNHEY and SVGEGT.

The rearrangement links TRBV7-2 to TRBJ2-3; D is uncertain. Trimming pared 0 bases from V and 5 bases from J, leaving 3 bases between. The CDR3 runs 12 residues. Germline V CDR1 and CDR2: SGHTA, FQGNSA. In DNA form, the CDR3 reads TGTGCCAGCAGCTTAGCGAGAGATACGCAGTATTTT. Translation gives CASSLARDTQYF.

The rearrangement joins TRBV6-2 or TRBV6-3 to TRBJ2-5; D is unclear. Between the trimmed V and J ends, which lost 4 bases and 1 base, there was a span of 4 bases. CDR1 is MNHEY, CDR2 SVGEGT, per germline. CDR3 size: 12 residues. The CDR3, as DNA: TGTGCCAGCAGTTCTTCCCAAGAGACCCAGTACTTC. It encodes CASSSSQETQYF.

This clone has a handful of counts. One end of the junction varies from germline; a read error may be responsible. The CDR3 bases are TGTGCCAGCAGTGGCGGAGCGGGGGGGACGAACCCCGGGGAGCTGTTTTTT. Encoded protein: CASSGGAGGTNPGELFF. The genes are TRBV6-1 and TRBJ2-2, with TRBD2 matching over 10 bases. The CDR3 length is 17 residues. The germline CDR1 and CDR2 sequences are MNHNS and SASEGT.

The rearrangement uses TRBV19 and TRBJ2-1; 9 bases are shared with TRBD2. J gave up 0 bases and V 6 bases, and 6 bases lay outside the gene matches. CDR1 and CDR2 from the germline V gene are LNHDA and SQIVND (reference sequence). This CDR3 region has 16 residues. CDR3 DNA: TGTGCCAGTAGACGACTAGCGGCATACTCCTACAATGAGCAGTTCTTC. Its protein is CASRRLAAYSYNEQFF.

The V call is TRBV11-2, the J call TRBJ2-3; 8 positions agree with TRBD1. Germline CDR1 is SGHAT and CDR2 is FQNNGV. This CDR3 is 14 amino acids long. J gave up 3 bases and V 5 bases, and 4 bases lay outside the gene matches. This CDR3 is CASSLRTGTDTQYF. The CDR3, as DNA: TGTGCCAGCAGCCTCCGGACAGGGACAGATACGCAGTATTTT.

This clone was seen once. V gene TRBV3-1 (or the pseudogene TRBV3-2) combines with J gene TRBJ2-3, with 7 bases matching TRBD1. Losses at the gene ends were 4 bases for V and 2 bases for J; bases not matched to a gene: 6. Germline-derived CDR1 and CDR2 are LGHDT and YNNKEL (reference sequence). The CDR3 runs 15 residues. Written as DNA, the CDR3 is TGTGCCAGCAGCCCGGGACAGAGCTCCACAGATACGCAGTATTTT. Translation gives CASSPGQSSTDTQYF.

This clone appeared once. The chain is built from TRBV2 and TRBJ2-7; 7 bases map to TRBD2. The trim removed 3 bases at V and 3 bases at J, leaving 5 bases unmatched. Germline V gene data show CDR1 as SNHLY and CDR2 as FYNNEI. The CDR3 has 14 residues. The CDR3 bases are TGTGCCAGCAGTGATAGAGGGACTAACTACGAGCAGTACGTC. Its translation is CASSDRGTNYEQYV.

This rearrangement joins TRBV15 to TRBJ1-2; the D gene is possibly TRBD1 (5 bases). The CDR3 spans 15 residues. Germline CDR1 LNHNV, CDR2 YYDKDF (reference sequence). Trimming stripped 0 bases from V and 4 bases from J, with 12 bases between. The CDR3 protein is CATSRDRGRGYGYTF. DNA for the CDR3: TGTGCCACCAGCAGAGATAGGGGAAGGGGCTATGGCTACACCTTC.

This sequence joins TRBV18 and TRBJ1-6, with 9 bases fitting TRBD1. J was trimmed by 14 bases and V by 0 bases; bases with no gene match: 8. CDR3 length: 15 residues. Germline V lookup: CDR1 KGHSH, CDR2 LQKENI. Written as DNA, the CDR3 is TGTGCCAGCTCACCACCGGGGACAGGGCCCCAAACCCTCCACTTT. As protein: CASSPPGTGPQTLHF.

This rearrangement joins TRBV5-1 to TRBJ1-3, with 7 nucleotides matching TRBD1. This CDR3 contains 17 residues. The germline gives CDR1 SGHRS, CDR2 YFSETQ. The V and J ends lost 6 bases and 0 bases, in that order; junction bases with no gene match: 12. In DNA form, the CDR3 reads TGCGCCAGCAATCCCGAGCCCAGACAGGGCTCTGGAAACACCATATATTTT. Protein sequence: CASNPEPRQGSGNTIYF.

DNA for the CDR3: TGTGCCAGCTCACCCACGACAACTAACACTGAAGCTTTCTTT. This sequence encodes CASSPTTTNTEAFF. The chain uses TRBV18 and TRBJ1-1, with D unresolved. The CDR3 totals 14 residues. V was shortened by 3 bases and J by 2 bases, with 10 bases between the two germline ends. Germline V gene lookup returns CDR1 KGHSH and CDR2 LQKENI.

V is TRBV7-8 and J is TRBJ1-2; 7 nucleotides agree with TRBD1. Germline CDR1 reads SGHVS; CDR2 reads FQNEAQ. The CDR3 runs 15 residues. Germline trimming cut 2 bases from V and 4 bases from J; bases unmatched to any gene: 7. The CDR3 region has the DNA TGTGCCAGCAGCTTAAGGGGGGCAGGGGGCTATGGCTACACCTTC. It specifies CASSLRGAGGYGYTF.

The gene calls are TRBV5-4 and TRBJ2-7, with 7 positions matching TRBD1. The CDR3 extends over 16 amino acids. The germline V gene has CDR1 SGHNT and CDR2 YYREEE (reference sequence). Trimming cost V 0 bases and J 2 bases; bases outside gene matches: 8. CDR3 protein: CASSLEGGQGAYEQYF. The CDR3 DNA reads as TGTGCCAGCAGCTTGGAAGGGGGCCAAGGGGCCTACGAGCAGTACTTC.

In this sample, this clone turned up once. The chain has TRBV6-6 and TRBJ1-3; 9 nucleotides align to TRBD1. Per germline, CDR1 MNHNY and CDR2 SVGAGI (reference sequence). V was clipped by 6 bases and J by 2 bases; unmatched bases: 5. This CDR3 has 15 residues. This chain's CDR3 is CASRRDRVTGNTIYF. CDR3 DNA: TGTGCCAGCAGGAGGGACAGGGTAACTGGAAACACCATATATTTT.

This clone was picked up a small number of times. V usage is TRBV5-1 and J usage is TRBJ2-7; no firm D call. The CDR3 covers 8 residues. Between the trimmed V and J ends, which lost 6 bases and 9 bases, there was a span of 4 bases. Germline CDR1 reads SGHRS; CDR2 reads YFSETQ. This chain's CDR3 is CASTVQYV. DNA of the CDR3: TGCGCCAGCACAGTGCAGTACGTC.

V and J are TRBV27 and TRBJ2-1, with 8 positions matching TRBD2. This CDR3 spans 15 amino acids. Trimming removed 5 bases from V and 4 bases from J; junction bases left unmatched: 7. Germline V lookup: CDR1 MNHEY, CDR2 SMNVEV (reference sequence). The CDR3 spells CASSPGGTRYNEQFF. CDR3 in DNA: TGTGCCAGCAGTCCAGGCGGGACTAGATACAATGAGCAGTTCTTC.